This TCR beta chain was identified during a study of T-cell memory formation after mild COVID-19. Study results and limitations: The study found contracting CD4+ clones mainly in CM and EM and contracting CD8+ clones in EMRA.

Concerning this clonotype: The antigen remains undetermined.

The CDR3 spans 15 residues. V was shortened by 7 bases and J by 7 bases, with 22 bases between the two germline ends. One entry per CDR3 protein, called by TCRdb with MiXCR from the 5' RACE reads. The sample has about 340,000 distinct CDR3 sequences, over 10% seen once. The origin of this receptor is a man aged 18 to 29 who had mild COVID-19 (a few samples of this study predate the infection). Cell type and time point are not known. V and J are TRBV12-3 or TRBV12-4 and TRBJ1-1; D unresolved. The sample was PBMCs or a T cell subset sorted from them (not recorded which). This CDR3 reads CASTPRSAPSDEAFF. CDR3 nucleotide sequence: TGTGCCAGCACCCCAAGGAGCGCGCCCTCTGATGAAGCTTTCTTT.